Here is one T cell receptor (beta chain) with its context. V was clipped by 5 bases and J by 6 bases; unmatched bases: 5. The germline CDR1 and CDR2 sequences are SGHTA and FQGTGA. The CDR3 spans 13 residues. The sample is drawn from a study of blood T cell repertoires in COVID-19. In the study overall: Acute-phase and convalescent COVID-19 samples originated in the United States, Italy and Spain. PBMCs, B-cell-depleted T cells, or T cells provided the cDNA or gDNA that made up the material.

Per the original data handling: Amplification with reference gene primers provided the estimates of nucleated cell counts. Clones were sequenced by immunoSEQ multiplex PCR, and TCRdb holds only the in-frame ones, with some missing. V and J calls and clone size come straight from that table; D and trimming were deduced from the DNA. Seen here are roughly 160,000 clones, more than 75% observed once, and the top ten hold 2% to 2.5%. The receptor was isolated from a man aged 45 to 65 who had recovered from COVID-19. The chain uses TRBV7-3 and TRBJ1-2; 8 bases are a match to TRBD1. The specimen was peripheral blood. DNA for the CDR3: TGTGCCAGCAGCCCCAGGACAGGGAATGGCTACACCTTC. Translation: CASSPRTGNGYTF.